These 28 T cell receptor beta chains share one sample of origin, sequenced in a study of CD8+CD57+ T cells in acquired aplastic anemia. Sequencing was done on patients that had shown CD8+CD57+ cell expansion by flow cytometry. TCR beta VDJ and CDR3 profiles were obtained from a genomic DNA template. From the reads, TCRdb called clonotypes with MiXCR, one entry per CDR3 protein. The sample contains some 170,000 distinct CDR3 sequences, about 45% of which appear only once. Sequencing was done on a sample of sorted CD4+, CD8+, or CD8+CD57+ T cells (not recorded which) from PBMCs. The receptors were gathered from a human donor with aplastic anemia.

This chain's CDR3 is CASSLAGAQYF. CDR3 DNA sequence: TGTGCCAGCAGCTTAGCGGGGGCCCAGTACTTC. J is TRBJ2-5 and V is TRBV7-3; TRBD2 aligns across 7 bases. The germline V gene encodes CDR1 SGHTA and CDR2 FQGTGA. V gave up 2 bases and J gave up 9 bases; unmatched junction bases: 0. The CDR3 covers 11 residues.

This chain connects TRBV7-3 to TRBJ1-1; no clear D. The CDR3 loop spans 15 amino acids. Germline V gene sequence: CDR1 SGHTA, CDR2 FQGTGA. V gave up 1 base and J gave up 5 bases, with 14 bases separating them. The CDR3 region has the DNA TGTGCCAGCAGCTTAAGTGAATCGGATGGGACTGAAGCTTTCTTT. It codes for CASSLSESDGTEAFF.

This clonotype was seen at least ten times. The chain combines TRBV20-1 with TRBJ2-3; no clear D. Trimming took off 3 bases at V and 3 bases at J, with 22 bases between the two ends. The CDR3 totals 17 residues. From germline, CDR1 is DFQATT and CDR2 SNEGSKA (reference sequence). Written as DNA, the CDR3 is TGCAGTGCTAGTCCGTTGTTAACGGATAAAGTAACAGATACGCAGTATTTT. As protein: CSASPLLTDKVTDTQYF.

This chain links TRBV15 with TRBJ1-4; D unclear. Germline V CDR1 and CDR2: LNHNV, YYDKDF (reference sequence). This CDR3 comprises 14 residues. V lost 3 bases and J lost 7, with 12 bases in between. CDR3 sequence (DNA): TGTGCCACCAGCAGTTTAGCGGGGAGTGAAAAACTGTTTTTT. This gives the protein CATSSLAGSEKLFF.

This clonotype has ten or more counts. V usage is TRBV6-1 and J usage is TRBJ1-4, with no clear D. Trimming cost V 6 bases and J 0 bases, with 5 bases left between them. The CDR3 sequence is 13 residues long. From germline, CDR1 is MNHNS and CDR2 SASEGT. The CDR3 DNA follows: TGTGCCAGCAGGGGGACAACTAATGAAAAACTGTTTTTT. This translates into CASRGTTNEKLFF.

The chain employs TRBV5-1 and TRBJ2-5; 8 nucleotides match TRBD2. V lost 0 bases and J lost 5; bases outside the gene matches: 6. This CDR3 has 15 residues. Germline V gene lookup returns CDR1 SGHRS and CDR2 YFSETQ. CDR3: CASSLVAGGGETQYF. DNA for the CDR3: TGCGCCAGCAGCTTGGTGGCGGGAGGTGGGGAGACCCAGTACTTC.

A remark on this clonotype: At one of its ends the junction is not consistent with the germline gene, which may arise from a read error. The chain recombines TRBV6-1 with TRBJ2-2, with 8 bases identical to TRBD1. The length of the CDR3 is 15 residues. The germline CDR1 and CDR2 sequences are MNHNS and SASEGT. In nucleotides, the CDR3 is TGTGCCAGCAGTCCTAGACAGGGGAACACCGGGGAGCTGGTTTTT. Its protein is CASSPRQGNTGELVF.

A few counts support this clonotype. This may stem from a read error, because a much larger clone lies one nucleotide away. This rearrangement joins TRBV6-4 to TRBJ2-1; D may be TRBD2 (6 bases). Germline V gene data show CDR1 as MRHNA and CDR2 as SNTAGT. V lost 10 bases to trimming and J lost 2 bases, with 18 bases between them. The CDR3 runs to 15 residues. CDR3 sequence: CANLHRDSTYNEQFF. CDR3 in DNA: TGTGCCAACCTGCATCGGGACTCTACCTACAATGAGCAGTTCTTC.

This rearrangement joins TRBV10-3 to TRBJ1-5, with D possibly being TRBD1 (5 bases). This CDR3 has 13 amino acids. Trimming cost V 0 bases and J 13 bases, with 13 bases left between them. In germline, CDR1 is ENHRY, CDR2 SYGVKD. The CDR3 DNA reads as TGTGCCATCAGTGAGTCTGGTGGGGCGAATCAGCATTTT. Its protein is CAISESGGANQHF.

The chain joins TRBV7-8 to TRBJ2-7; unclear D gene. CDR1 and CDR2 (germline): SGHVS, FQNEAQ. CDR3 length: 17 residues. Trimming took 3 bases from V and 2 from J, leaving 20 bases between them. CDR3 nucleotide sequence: TGTGCCAGCAGCTTTGAAGGACCCAGCGACCCTCCCTACGAGCAGTACTTC. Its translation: CASSFEGPSDPPYEQYF.

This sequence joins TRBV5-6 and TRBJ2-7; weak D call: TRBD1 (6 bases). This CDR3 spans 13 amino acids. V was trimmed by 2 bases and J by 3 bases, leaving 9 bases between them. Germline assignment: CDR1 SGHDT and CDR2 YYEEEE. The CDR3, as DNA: TGTGCCAGCAGCTTTGGGACAAGCTACGAGCAGTACTTC. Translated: CASSFGTSYEQYF.

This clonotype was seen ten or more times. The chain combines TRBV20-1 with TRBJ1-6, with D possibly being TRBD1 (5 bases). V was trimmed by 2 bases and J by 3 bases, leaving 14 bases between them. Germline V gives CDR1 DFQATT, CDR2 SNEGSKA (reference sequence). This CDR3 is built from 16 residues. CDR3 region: CSARPLGTDYNSPLHF. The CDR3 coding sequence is TGCAGTGCTAGACCCCTGGGGACGGACTATAATTCACCCCTCCACTTT.

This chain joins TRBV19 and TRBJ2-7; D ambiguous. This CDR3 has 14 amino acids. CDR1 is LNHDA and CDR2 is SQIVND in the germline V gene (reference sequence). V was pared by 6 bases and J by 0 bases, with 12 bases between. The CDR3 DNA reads TGTGCCAGTAGCCCCTATTTTCCCTCCTACGAGCAGTACTTC. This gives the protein CASSPYFPSYEQYF.

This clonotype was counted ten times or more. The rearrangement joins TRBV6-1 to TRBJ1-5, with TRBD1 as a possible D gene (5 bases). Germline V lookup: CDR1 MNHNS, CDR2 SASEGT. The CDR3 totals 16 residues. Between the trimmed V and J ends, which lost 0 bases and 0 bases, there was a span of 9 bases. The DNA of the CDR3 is TGTGCCAGCAGTGAAGCCAGGGTTCATAGCAATCAGCCCCAGCATTTT. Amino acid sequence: CASSEARVHSNQPQHF.

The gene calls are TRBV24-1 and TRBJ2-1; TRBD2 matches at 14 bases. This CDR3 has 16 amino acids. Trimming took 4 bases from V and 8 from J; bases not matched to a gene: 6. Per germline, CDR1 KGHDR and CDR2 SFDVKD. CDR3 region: CATSDPGTSGSDEQFF. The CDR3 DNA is TGTGCCACCAGTGACCCCGGGACTAGCGGGAGCGATGAGCAGTTCTTC.

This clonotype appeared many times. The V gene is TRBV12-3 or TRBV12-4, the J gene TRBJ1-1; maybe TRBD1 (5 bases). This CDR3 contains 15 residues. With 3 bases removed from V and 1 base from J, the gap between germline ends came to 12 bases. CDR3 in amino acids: CASSFHDSTNTEAFF. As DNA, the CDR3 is TGTGCCAGCAGTTTTCACGACAGTACGAACACTGAAGCTTTCTTT.

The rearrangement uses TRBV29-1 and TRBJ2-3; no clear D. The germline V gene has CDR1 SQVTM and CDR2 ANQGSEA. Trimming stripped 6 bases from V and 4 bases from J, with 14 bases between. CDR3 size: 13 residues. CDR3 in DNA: TGCAGCGTCAGCACCCCTAGAGCAGATACGCAGTATTTT. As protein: CSVSTPRADTQYF.

The CDR3 sequence is CSVSRQGSEQYF. The CDR3 nucleotides read TGCAGCGTCTCTCGACAGGGATCCGAGCAGTACTTC. The chain joins TRBV29-1 to TRBJ2-7, with 7 bases that match TRBD1. Trimming took 6 bases from V and 6 from J; bases not matched to a gene: 8. The CDR3 consists of 12 residues. CDR1 and CDR2 (germline): SQVTM, ANQGSEA.

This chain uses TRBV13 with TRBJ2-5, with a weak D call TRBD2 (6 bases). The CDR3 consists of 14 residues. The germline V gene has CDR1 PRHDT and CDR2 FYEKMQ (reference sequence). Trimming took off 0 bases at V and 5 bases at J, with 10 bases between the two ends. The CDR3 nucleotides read TGTGCCAGCAGCTTAGGCCGTGGAGGGGAGACCCAGTACTTC. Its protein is CASSLGRGGETQYF.

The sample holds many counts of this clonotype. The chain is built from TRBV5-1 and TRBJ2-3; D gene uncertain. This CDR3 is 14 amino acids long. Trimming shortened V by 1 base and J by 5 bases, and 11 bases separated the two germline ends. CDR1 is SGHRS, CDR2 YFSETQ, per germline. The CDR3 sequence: CASSLPSSGDTQYF. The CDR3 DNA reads TGCGCCAGCAGCTTGCCCAGCTCCGGAGATACGCAGTATTTT.

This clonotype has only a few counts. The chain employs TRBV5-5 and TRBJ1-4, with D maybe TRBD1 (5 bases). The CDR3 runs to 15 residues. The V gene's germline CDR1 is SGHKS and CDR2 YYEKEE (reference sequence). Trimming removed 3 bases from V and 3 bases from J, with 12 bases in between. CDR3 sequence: CASSWGSGANEKLFF. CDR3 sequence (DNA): TGTGCCAGCAGCTGGGGGAGTGGGGCTAATGAAAAACTGTTTTTT.

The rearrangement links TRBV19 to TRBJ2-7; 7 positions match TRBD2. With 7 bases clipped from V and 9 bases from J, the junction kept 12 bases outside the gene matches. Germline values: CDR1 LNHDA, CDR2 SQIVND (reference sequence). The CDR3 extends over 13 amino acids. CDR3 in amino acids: CASTPGGKNGQYF. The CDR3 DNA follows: TGTGCCAGTACCCCGGGGGGTAAAAACGGGCAGTACTTC.

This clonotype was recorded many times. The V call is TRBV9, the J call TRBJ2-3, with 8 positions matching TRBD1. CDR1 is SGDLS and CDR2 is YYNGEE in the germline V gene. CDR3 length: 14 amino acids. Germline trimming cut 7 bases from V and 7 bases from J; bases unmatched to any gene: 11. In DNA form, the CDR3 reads TGTGCCAGCCGCGCCGGACAGGGCGAAAATACGCAGTATTTT. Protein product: CASRAGQGENTQYF.

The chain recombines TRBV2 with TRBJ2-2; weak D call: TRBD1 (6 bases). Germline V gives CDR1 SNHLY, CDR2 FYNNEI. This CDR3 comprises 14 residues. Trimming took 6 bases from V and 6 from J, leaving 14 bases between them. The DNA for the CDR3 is TGTGCCAGCAGCCCCCGCGAGGGGGCCGGGGAGCTGTTTTTT. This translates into CASSPREGAGELFF.

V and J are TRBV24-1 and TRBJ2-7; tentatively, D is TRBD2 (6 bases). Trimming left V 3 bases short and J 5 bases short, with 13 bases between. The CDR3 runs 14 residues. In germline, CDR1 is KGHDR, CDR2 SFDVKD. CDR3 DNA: TGTGCCACCAGTGATGCTCGGGGGTCGGACGAGCAGTACTTC. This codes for CATSDARGSDEQYF.

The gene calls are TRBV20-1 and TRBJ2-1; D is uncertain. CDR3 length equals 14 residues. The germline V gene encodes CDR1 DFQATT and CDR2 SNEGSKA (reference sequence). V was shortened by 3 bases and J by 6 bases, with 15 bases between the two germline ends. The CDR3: CSASVALTLNEQFF. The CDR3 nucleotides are TGCAGTGCTAGTGTTGCCTTAACCCTCAATGAGCAGTTCTTC.

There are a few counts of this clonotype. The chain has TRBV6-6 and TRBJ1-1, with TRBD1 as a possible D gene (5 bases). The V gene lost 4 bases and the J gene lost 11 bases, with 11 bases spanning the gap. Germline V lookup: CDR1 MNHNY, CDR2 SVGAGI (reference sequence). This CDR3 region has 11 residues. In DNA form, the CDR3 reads TGTGCCAGCAGTTCCCTGGGGCAGGCTTTCTTT. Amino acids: CASSSLGQAFF.

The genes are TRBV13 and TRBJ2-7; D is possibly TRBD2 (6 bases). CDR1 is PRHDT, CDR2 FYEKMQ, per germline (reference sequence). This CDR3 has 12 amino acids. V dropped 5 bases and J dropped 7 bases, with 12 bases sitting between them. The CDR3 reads CASSDLASEQYF. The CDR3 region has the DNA TGTGCCAGCAGCGACCTAGCGAGTGAGCAGTACTTC.